This is a list of T cell receptor beta chains from one sample in a study of shared clonotypes between healthy human individuals. Measured with immunoSEQ multiplex PCR; TCRdb has only the in-frame clones, and not every one. Of about 2.3 million clones listed, 85% to 95% were seen once; the top ten hold around 0.4%. Source material: naive CD4+ T cells from PBMCs. The receptors were gathered from a man aged 18 to 35 in good health. Some clones in this sample may be carry-over from other donors' samples. The conserved cysteine and the conserved F or W are not part of the CDR3 here. Fields, in order: V gene, D gene, CDR3 protein. A D gene is named only where the DNA matches it firmly.

>TRBV5-8|TRBD2
ASRLLAGGPFANTGELF
>TRBV18|-
ASSLLQDNEQF
>TRBV7-3|-
ASSLGQEYGYT
>TRBV30|TRBD1
AWSVGGGGYSPLH
>TRBV28|-
ASISSSYNEQF
>TRBV7-2|TRBD2
ASSLLKTSGRYNEQF
>TRBV5-3|-
ARSLGLVSRRLEQY
>TRBV5-1|TRBD1
ASSQTTGLAAGANVLT
>TRBV10-2|-
ASSDLRDGQDEQY
>TRBV28|TRBD1
ASSSPGGADHEQY
>TRBV28|-
ASSTRTVGTQY
>TRBV7-8|TRBD2
ASSLFTSGGSNEQF
>TRBV6-5|TRBD2
ASSYGLAGSGETQY
>TRBV14|-
ASATGRYTEAF
>TRBV27|TRBD2
ASSPHGGRTSGRFQLYEQY
>TRBV14|-
ASSPLSWLTSSGANVLT
>TRBV5-1|-
ASSFSAGTRWDAEAF
>TRBV19|-
ASRSGIHQPQH
>TRBV18|TRBD1
ASSPNRDRISGNTIY
>TRBV7-3|TRBD1
ASSPLGQGTDTQY
>TRBV7-9|TRBD1
ASSRVPGQGNYGYT
>TRBV25-1|-
ASSGREVISPQH
>TRBV7-9|-
ASSLSRGSSYEQY
>TRBV6-6|TRBD1
ASSRQGGPETQY
>TRBV15|-
ATGITKNIQY
>TRBV28|TRBD2
AILRAGGSYEQY
>TRBV18|TRBD1
ASSPPGTAGELF
>TRBV11-2|TRBD2
ASSLRLAGDHWEQY
>TRBV29-1|-
SVGTLTTGEQY
>TRBV6-5|-
ASSRRPDYEQY
>TRBV7-8|-
ASSSRRGGSGNTIY
>TRBV7-2|TRBD1
ASTTGPSTDTQY
>TRBV6-5|-
ASGRRGDTEAF
>TRBV7-2|-
ASSLVVTDTQY
>TRBV15|-
ATSIPPGARSKNIQY
>TRBV5-4|TRBD2
ASTISLAGASGELF
>TRBV5-4|-
ASSLGGGQSKNIQY
>TRBV5-4|-
ASSLRQKNTGELF
>TRBV5-4|-
ASNPGPPF
>TRBV19|-
ASSRGFAGYEQY
>TRBV7-8|TRBD1
ASQDREGSNQPQH
>TRBV2|-
ASSYRAMGDTQY
>TRBV28|-
ASSSRGRNQPQH
>TRBV6-5|-
ASSYQREGEGYT
>TRBV18|-
ASSPQGGNTEAF
>TRBV4-1|-
ASSYRTPGLYEQY
>TRBV28|-
ASSLWGAAEAF
>TRBV6-1|TRBD2
ASSEGGGSGTDTQY
>TRBV19|-
ASSNQGRGGYPAF
>TRBV2|-
ASSYGGIEQF
>TRBV2|-
ASTPGETQY
>TRBV29-1|-
SVGQGGHTDTQY
>TRBV7-9|-
ASSHEGSGYT
>TRBV11-2|TRBD2
ASSTRTSGTYEQY
>TRBV6-5|TRBD1
ASSFNAPGQSYEQY
>TRBV28|-
ASSFKQGSYNEQF
>TRBV6-5|TRBD1
ASSQTGAGETEAF
>TRBV9|TRBD1
ASSVGQGDTEAF
>TRBV5-1|-
ASSLGTGQRELF